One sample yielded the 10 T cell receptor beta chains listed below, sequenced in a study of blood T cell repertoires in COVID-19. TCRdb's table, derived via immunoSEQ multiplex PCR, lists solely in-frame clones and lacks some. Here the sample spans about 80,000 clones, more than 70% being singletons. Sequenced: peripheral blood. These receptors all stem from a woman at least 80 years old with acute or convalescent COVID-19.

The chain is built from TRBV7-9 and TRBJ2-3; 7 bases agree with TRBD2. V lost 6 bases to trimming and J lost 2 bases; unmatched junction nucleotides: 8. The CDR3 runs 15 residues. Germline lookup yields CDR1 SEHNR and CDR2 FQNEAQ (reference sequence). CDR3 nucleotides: TGTGCCAGCAGTCCAAGCGGGGCAGCCACAGATACGCAGTATTTT. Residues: CASSPSGAATDTQYF.

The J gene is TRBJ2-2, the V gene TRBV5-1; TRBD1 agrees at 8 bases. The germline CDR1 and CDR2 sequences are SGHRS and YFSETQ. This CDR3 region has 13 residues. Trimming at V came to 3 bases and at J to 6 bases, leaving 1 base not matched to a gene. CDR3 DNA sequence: TGCGCCAGCAGCTGGACAGGGCCCGGGGAGCTGTTTTTT. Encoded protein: CASSWTGPGELFF.

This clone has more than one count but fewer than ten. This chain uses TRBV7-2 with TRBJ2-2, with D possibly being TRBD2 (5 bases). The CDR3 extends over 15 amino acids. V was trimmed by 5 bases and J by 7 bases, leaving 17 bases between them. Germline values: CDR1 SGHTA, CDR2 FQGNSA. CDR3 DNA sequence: TGTGCCAGCAGCCCTGGTCCCTGGAGGATCGGGGAGCTGTTTTTT. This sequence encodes CASSPGPWRIGELFF.

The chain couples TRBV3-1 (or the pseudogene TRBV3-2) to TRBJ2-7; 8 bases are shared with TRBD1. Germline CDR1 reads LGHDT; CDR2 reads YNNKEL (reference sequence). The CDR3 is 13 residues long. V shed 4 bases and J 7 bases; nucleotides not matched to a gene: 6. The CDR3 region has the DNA TGTGCCAGCAGCCTTCAGGGGGCTCAGGAGCAGTACTTC. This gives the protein CASSLQGAQEQYF.

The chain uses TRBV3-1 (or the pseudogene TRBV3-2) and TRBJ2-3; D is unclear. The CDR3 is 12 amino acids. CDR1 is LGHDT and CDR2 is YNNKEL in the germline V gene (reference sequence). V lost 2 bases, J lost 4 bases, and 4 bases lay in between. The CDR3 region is CASSQLADTQYF. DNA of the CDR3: TGTGCCAGCAGCCAATTAGCAGATACGCAGTATTTT.

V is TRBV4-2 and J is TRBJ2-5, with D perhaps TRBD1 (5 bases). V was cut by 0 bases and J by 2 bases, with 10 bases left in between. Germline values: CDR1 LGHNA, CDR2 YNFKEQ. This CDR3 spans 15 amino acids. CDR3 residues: CASSQEWQGQETQYF. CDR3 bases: TGTGCCAGCAGCCAAGAGTGGCAGGGACAAGAGACCCAGTACTTC.

CDR3 coding DNA: TGTGCCACCAGTGAGCCCCAAAGGGGCGATTCCTACGAGCAGTACTTC. It is translated as CATSEPQRGDSYEQYF. The chain recombines TRBV24-1 with TRBJ2-7; D perhaps matches TRBD1 (5 bases). V dropped 4 bases and J dropped 1 base, with 16 bases sitting between them. From germline, CDR1 is KGHDR and CDR2 SFDVKD. The CDR3 contains 16 residues.

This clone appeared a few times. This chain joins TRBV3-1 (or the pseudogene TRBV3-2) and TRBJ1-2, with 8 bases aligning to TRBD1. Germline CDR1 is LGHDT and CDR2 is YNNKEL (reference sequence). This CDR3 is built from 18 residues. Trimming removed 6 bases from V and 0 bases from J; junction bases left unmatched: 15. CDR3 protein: CASSSDSGQGSTNYGYTF. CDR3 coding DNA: TGTGCCAGCAGTTCAGATTCCGGACAGGGATCAACTAACTATGGCTACACCTTC.

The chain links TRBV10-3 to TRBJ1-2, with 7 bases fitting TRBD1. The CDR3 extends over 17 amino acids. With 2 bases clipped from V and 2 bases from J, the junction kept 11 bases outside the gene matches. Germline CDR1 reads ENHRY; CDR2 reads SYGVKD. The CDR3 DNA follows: TGTGCCATCAGTGAGGGAGGGGGCAATTATCGGAACTATGGCTACACCTTC. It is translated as CAISEGGGNYRNYGYTF.

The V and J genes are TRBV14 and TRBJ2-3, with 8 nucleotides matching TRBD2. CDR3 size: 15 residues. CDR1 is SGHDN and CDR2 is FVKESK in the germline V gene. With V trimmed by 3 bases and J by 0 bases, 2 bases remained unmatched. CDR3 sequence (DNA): TGTGCCAGCAGCCAGTTAGCGGGGAGCACAGATACGCAGTATTTT. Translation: CASSQLAGSTDTQYF.